Below, 2 T cell receptor beta chains from the same sample are listed, as sequenced in a study of T cell responses to AZD1222 COVID-19 vaccine. TCRdb's table, derived via immunoSEQ multiplex PCR, lists solely in-frame clones and lacks some. The sample includes around 150,000 clones, approximately 88% seen only once; the top ten take under 3.5%. The material sequenced was peripheral blood, taken on day 0 of MenACWY control vaccination. Receptors originate from an adult in good health.

This rearrangement joins TRBV6-5 to TRBJ1-5; D ambiguous. The length of the CDR3 is 13 residues. The germline V and J ends were trimmed by 8 bases and 7 bases, with 15 bases remaining between them. Germline CDR1 and CDR2: MNHEY and SVGAGI. The CDR3 sequence: CASRRSTGQPQHF. The CDR3 nucleotides read TGTGCCAGCCGACGGTCGACGGGCCAGCCCCAGCATTTT.

This chain connects TRBV5-1 to TRBJ2-3; TRBD2 aligns across 7 bases. The CDR3 is 16 residues long. V lost 4 bases to trimming and J lost 3 bases; unmatched junction nucleotides: 11. Germline values: CDR1 SGHRS, CDR2 YFSETQ. This CDR3 reads CASSPAASGVTDTQYF. CDR3 coding DNA: TGCGCCAGCAGCCCTGCAGCTAGCGGTGTAACAGATACGCAGTATTTT.